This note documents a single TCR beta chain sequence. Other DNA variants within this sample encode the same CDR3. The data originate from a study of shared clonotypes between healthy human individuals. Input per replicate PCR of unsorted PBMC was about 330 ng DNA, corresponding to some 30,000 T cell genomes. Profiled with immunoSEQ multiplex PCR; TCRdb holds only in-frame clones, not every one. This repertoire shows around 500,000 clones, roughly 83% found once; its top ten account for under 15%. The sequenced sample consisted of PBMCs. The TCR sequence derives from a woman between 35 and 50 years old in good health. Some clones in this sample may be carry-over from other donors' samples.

This CDR3 is CASSLGTDTQYF. CDR3 nucleotide sequence: TGTGCCAGCAGCCTAGGCACAGATACGCAGTATTTT. This chain joins TRBV11-2 and TRBJ2-3; D is undetermined. V lost 5 bases and J 1 base, leaving 4 bases between the germline ends. Germline V gene lookup returns CDR1 SGHAT and CDR2 FQNNGV. CDR3 size: 12 residues.